This TCR beta chain was captured in a study of neurological immune-mediated disorders. The study's findings and limits: The expanded clones of different subjects shared no CDR3 amino acid sequences (suggesting private repertoires in all groups).

cDNA synthesis was performed by 5'RACE with 10-nucleotide random UMIs. TCRdb recomputed calls from the 5' RACE reads with MiXCR, one row per CDR3 protein. The data show around 53,000 distinct CDR3 sequences, with 8% to 9% seen just once and 1.5% to 2% held by the top ten. The CDR3 is 15 amino acids. V was trimmed by 4 bases and J by 8 bases, leaving 21 bases between them. Germline CDR1 and CDR2: SGDLS and YYNGEE. This clonotype was recorded many times. The antigen remains undetermined. Specified time point: longitudinal time-point 3. The sequence derives from a woman in her 40s in good health. This chain links TRBV9 with TRBJ1-2; tentatively, D is TRBD1 (5 bases). The sequenced sample was PBMCs. The CDR3 sequence: CASSPRDGQGGGYTF. CDR3 nucleotides: TGTGCCAGCAGCCCAAGAGACGGGCAGGGAGGAGGCTACACCTTC.